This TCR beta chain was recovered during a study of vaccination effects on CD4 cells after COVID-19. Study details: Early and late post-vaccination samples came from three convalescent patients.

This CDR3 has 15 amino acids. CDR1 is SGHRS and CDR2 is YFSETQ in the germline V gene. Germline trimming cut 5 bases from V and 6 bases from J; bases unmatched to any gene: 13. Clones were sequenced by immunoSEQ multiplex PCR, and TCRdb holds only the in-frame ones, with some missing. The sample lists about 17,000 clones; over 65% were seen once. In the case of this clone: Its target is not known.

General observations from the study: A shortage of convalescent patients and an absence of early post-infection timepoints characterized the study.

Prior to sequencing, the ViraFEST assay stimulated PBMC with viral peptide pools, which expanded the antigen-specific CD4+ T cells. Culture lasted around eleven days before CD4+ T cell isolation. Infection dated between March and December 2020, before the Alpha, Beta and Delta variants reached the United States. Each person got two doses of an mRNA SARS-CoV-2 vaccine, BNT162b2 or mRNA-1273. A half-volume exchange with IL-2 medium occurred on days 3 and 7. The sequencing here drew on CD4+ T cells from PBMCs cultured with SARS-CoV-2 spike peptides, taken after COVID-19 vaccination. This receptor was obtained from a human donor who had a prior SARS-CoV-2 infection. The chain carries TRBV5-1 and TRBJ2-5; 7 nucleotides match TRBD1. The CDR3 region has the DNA TGCGCCAGCAGAATTGGCTCGGGACAGTCGAAGACCCAGTACTTC. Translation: CASRIGSGQSKTQYF.